The 32 T cell receptor beta chains listed next were all sequenced from one sample in a study of neurological immune-mediated disorders. One entry per CDR3 protein results from TCRdb running MiXCR on the 5' RACE reads. The sample includes over 60,000 distinct CDR3 sequences, approximately 5% of them seen just once. The sample taken for sequencing was PBMCs. These receptors came from a woman in her sixties or seventies with multiple sclerosis.

This clonotype was seen ten or more times. The rearrangement uses TRBV6-2 or TRBV6-3 and TRBJ2-1, with D possibly being TRBD1 (5 bases). V was cut by 4 bases and J by 9 bases, with 13 bases left in between. CDR3 length: 13 residues. CDR1 and CDR2 from the germline V gene are MNHEY and SVGEGT. The CDR3 sequence: CASSSLSDSEQFF. In nucleotides, the CDR3 is TGTGCCAGCAGTTCCCTATCTGACAGTGAGCAGTTCTTC.

This clonotype was seen many times. The chain combines TRBV7-2 with TRBJ2-7; no clear D. The CDR3 covers 14 residues. Germline assignment: CDR1 SGHTA and CDR2 FQGNSA. The germline V and J ends were trimmed by 5 bases and 4 bases, with 15 bases remaining between them. The CDR3 DNA is TGTGCCAGCAGCCTGGCCCGCCCTCCATACGAGCAGTACTTC. It specifies CASSLARPPYEQYF.

This clonotype appeared many times. This chain uses TRBV5-1 with TRBJ2-3; 8 bases are a match to TRBD2. Germline V CDR1 and CDR2: SGHRS, YFSETQ. V lost 4 bases, J lost 4 bases, and 14 bases stayed unmatched. This CDR3 has 17 amino acids. The CDR3 here is CASSGDPTSAGPDTQYF. The CDR3 DNA follows: TGCGCCAGCAGCGGAGATCCGACTAGCGCCGGGCCAGATACGCAGTATTTT.

CDR3 protein: CSARDEGLARNEQFF. DNA for the CDR3: TGCAGTGCTAGAGATGAGGGACTAGCGCGCAATGAGCAGTTCTTC. This chain connects TRBV20-1 to TRBJ2-1, with 10 bases aligning to TRBD2. V shed 0 bases and J 6 bases; nucleotides not matched to a gene: 5. CDR1 is DFQATT, CDR2 SNEGSKA, per germline (reference sequence). The CDR3 runs 15 residues.

In this sample, this clonotype turned up many times. The chain is built from TRBV20-1 and TRBJ2-7; TRBD2 matches at 10 bases. The CDR3 is 14 residues long. Trimming at V came to 1 base and at J to 6 bases, leaving 6 bases not matched to a gene. Looked up from germline, CDR1 is DFQATT and CDR2 is SNEGSKA (reference sequence). This CDR3 reads CSARVVLAGVEQYF. The CDR3 DNA reads TGCAGTGCTAGAGTTGTTCTAGCGGGAGTCGAGCAGTACTTC.

In its sample, this clonotype was seen many times. The V gene is TRBV7-2, the J gene TRBJ2-1, with 9 bases matching TRBD2. J lost 3 bases, V lost 6 bases, and 6 bases had no gene match. CDR3 length: 15 amino acids. From germline, CDR1 is SGHTA and CDR2 FQGNSA. The CDR3 sequence is CASSSSGTHYNEQFF. CDR3 bases: TGTGCCAGCAGTTCTAGCGGGACTCACTACAATGAGCAGTTCTTC.

This clonotype has a count of ten or more. V is TRBV20-1 and J is TRBJ2-7; D perhaps matches TRBD2 (6 bases). The ends were cut back, 6 bases at V and 1 base at J, with 10 bases in the middle. This CDR3 spans 12 amino acids. Germline V gives CDR1 DFQATT, CDR2 SNEGSKA (reference sequence). The CDR3 spells CSAGGRSYEQYF. The CDR3 DNA reads TGCAGTGCCGGGGGACGGTCCTACGAGCAGTACTTC.

Ten or more counts support this clonotype. J is TRBJ2-1 and V is TRBV5-1; no clear D gene. The germline gives CDR1 SGHRS, CDR2 YFSETQ. The CDR3 spans 13 residues. V was trimmed by 5 bases and J by 3 bases, leaving 9 bases between them. In DNA, the CDR3 is TGCGCCAGCAGGGTCGGTATCTACAATGAGCAGTTCTTC. Translating gives CASRVGIYNEQFF.

In this sample, this clonotype turned up many times. V usage is TRBV21-1 and J usage is TRBJ2-1. TRBV21-1 is an annotated pseudogene. The CDR3 length is 14 residues. The DNA for the CDR3 is TGTGCCAGCAGCAAAAATGAGTTAGGCAATGAGCAGTTCTTC. This translates into CASSKNELGNEQFF.

This clonotype was counted many times. This chain links TRBV12-3 or TRBV12-4 with TRBJ2-3; D is unresolved. CDR3 length: 13 amino acids. The V gene lost 3 bases and the J gene lost 6 bases, with 10 bases spanning the gap. The CDR3 sequence is CASSFTTWDTQYF. For the CDR3, the DNA is TGTGCCAGCAGTTTTACTACTTGGGATACGCAGTATTTT.

There are many counts of this clonotype. The chain links TRBV3-1 to TRBJ1-5; possibly TRBD1 for D (6 bases). CDR1 and CDR2 (germline): LGHDT, YNNKEL (reference sequence). With 0 bases removed from V and 2 bases from J, the gap between germline ends came to 11 bases. This CDR3 is built from 16 residues. CDR3 residues: CASSQEMYRGNQPQHF. CDR3 in DNA: TGTGCCAGCAGCCAAGAAATGTACAGGGGCAATCAGCCCCAGCATTTT.

This clonotype was recorded at least ten times. The chain carries TRBV5-6 and TRBJ1-2; D not resolved. The CDR3 runs 14 residues. Trimming took 1 base from V and 7 from J, leaving 14 bases between them. Per the germline V gene, CDR1 is SGHDT and CDR2 is YYEEEE. The CDR3: CASSLQQPSGGYTF. CDR3 DNA sequence: TGTGCCAGCAGCTTGCAACAGCCCTCTGGTGGCTACACCTTC.

The rearrangement joins TRBV6-2 or TRBV6-3 to TRBJ2-1; a possible D gene is TRBD2 (6 bases). V lost 5 bases, J lost 7 bases, and 12 bases lay in between. This CDR3 comprises 13 residues. Germline values: CDR1 MNHEY, CDR2 SVGEGT. CDR3: CASSKLLANEQFF. As DNA, the CDR3 is TGTGCCAGCAGTAAGTTGCTAGCGAATGAGCAGTTCTTC.

This clonotype appeared many times. The genes are TRBV12-3 or TRBV12-4 and TRBJ2-3; perhaps TRBD2 as D (6 bases). The CDR3 is made up of 15 amino acids. The V gene lost 6 bases and the J gene lost 0 bases, with 13 bases spanning the gap. The CDR3: CASSLVAGSTDTQYF. CDR3 nucleotide sequence: TGTGCCAGCAGCCTGGTCGCGGGGAGCACAGATACGCAGTATTTT.

This clonotype has a count of ten or more. One junction end disagrees with the germline gene, perhaps due to a read error. J is TRBJ2-2 and V is TRBV7-7; D not certain. CDR1 and CDR2 from the germline V gene are SSHAT and FNYEAQ (reference sequence). There are 12 residues in the CDR3. DNA of the CDR3: TGTGCTAGCAAGTTGAACACCGGGGAGCTGTTTTTT. Translating it yields CASKLNTGELFF.

The sample holds many counts of this clonotype. The chain recombines TRBV12-3 or TRBV12-4 with TRBJ2-7; possibly TRBD1 or TRBD2 for D (5 bases each). Deletions cut 5 bases from V and 0 bases from J, with 14 bases between. CDR3 size: 15 residues. The CDR3 DNA reads TGTGCCAGCAGTGAGGGACGGACGATCTCCTACGAGCAGTACTTC. This translates into CASSEGRTISYEQYF.

The chain employs TRBV11-2 and TRBJ2-3, with D perhaps matching TRBD2 (6 bases). With 8 bases removed from V and 2 bases from J, the gap between germline ends came to 17 bases. CDR1 is SGHAT, CDR2 FQNNGV, per germline. The CDR3 length is 15 residues. CDR3 loop: CASRKLAVNTDTQYF. CDR3 bases: TGTGCCAGCCGAAAATTAGCGGTGAACACAGATACGCAGTATTTT.

This clonotype was counted at least ten times. This chain connects TRBV5-1 to TRBJ2-5, with 11 bases fitting TRBD2. Per germline, CDR1 SGHRS and CDR2 YFSETQ. The CDR3 loop spans 18 amino acids. The ends lost 2 bases at V and 2 bases at J; junction bases unmatched: 11. CDR3 sequence reads: CASSLSGVAGGLQETQYF. Here the CDR3 DNA reads TGCGCCAGCAGCTTATCTGGAGTAGCGGGAGGGCTTCAAGAGACCCAGTACTTC.

The table lists this clonotype with many counts. The chain uses TRBV6-5 and TRBJ1-2, with D perhaps TRBD1 (5 bases). The CDR3 contains 13 residues. The germline V gene has CDR1 MNHEY and CDR2 SVGAGI. Between the trimmed V and J ends, which lost 2 bases and 4 bases, there was a span of 8 bases. The CDR3 DNA sequence: TGTGCCAGCAGTTACCAGGGTACCTATGGCTACACCTTC. Residues: CASSYQGTYGYTF.

This clonotype was observed at least ten times. This chain joins TRBV7-2 and TRBJ2-2, with TRBD2 matching over 14 bases. The CDR3 sequence is 17 residues long. The germline CDR1 and CDR2 sequences are SGHTA and FQGNSA. Trimming cost V 5 bases and J 4 bases; bases outside gene matches: 6. This CDR3 reads CASSDGLAGGPTGELFF. CDR3 bases: TGTGCCAGCAGCGACGGACTAGCGGGAGGACCCACCGGGGAGCTGTTTTTT.

This clonotype appeared a few times. The rearrangement uses TRBV5-1 and TRBJ2-7; D is perhaps TRBD2 (5 bases). Looked up from germline, CDR1 is SGHRS and CDR2 is YFSETQ. V dropped 5 bases and J dropped 0 bases, with 18 bases sitting between them. CDR3 length equals 16 residues. The DNA of the CDR3 is TGCGCCAGCAGACGAGAAGGACTGACAAGCTCCTACGAGCAGTACTTC. It translates to CASRREGLTSSYEQYF.

Many counts were recorded for this clonotype. The V and J genes are TRBV9 and TRBJ2-5; 8 bases match TRBD1. Germline trimming cut 3 bases from V and 7 bases from J; bases unmatched to any gene: 5. Germline-derived CDR1 and CDR2 are SGDLS and YYNGEE. The CDR3 contains 13 residues. CDR3 sequence: CASSGPDRGTQYF. For the CDR3, the DNA is TGTGCCAGCAGCGGACCCGACAGGGGGACCCAGTACTTC. Combining the CDR3 with reference TRBV9 and TRBJ2-5 gives the whole variable domain DSGVTQTPKHLITATGQRVTLRCSPRSGDLSVYWYQQSLDQGLQFLIQYYNGEERAKGNILERFSAQQFPDLHSELNLSSLELGDSALYFCASSGPDRGTQYFGPGTRLLVL.

This clonotype was counted many times. The genes are TRBV20-1 and TRBJ1-1; weak D call: TRBD1 (6 bases). Between the trimmed V and J ends, which lost 5 bases and 1 base, there was a span of 11 bases. The CDR3 is 13 amino acids. The germline V gene has CDR1 DFQATT and CDR2 SNEGSKA (reference sequence). Here the CDR3 reads CSALDSTNTEAFF. In nucleotides, the CDR3 is TGCAGTGCTTTGGACAGCACGAACACTGAAGCTTTCTTT.

This clonotype occurred many times. The rearrangement joins TRBV5-1 to TRBJ2-7; no clear D. Trimming pared 4 bases from V and 0 bases from J, leaving 14 bases between. Germline V gene sequence: CDR1 SGHRS, CDR2 YFSETQ. The CDR3 has 15 amino acids. The CDR3: CASSPNSPSSYEQYF. CDR3 sequence (DNA): TGCGCCAGCAGCCCCAATTCCCCGAGCTCCTACGAGCAGTACTTC.

This clonotype has a count of ten or more. The V gene is TRBV20-1, the J gene TRBJ2-5; 11 positions agree with TRBD2. This CDR3 has 15 amino acids. Germline-derived CDR1 and CDR2 are DFQATT and SNEGSKA (reference sequence). The ends lost 5 bases at V and 5 bases at J; junction bases unmatched: 10. The CDR3, as DNA: TGCAGTGCTTCCGTTAGCGGGAGGGCCGGGGAGACCCAGTACTTC. Translation gives CSASVSGRAGETQYF.

This clonotype appeared a few times. This sequence joins TRBV25-1 and TRBJ1-1; D unresolved. Germline V lookup: CDR1 MGHDK, CDR2 SYGVNS. CDR3 length equals 12 residues. The V end was cut by 7 bases, the J end by 4 bases, with 10 bases between. The CDR3 loop reads CASKGSSTEAFF. DNA of the CDR3: TGTGCCAGCAAGGGCAGCTCCACTGAAGCTTTCTTT. The full variable domain, completed using reference TRBV25-1 and TRBJ1-1, is EADIYQTPRYLVIGTGKKITLECSQTMGHDKMYWYQQDPGMELHLIHYSYGVNSTEKGDLSSESTVSRIRTEHFPLTLESARPSHTSQYLCASKGSSTEAFFGQGTRLTVV.

This clonotype was detected many times. The rearrangement links TRBV12-3 or TRBV12-4 to TRBJ1-2; 7 bases agree with TRBD1. V was clipped by 5 bases and J by 4 bases; unmatched bases: 13. The CDR3 loop spans 16 amino acids. The CDR3 region is CASSPGDRDPIYGYTF. The CDR3 DNA reads TGTGCCAGCAGTCCGGGGGACAGAGACCCGATCTATGGCTACACCTTC.

This clonotype has a count of ten or more. The genes are TRBV7-2 and TRBJ1-1, with 7 bases that match TRBD1. J gave up 10 bases and V 4 bases, and 6 bases lay outside the gene matches. The CDR3 has 12 amino acids. Looked up from germline, CDR1 is SGHTA and CDR2 is FQGNSA. The CDR3 protein is CASSSTGRSAFF. The CDR3 DNA follows: TGTGCCAGCAGCTCGACAGGGCGTTCAGCTTTCTTT.

Ten or more counts support this clonotype. In nucleotides, the CDR3 is TGTGCCAGCAGTTTTGGGCGGGCCCTCCGCGTCAATGAGCAGTTCTTC. Its protein is CASSFGRALRVNEQFF. The rearrangement joins TRBV12-3 or TRBV12-4 to TRBJ2-1; possibly TRBD2 for D (5 bases). Trimming pared 3 bases from V and 6 bases from J, leaving 18 bases between. CDR3 length: 16 residues.

In this sample, this clonotype turned up many times. The CDR3: CASSSGSEQYF. CDR3 coding DNA: TGTGCCAGCTCATCTGGGTCCGAGCAGTACTTC. The genes are TRBV18 and TRBJ2-7; D ambiguous. Deletions cut 5 bases from V and 6 bases from J, with 8 bases between. This CDR3 has 11 amino acids. The germline V gene encodes CDR1 KGHSH and CDR2 LQKENI.

This clonotype has at least ten counts. The rearrangement joins TRBV7-2 to TRBJ1-3; no reliable D call. CDR3 length: 15 residues. Germline values: CDR1 SGHTA, CDR2 FQGNSA. Trimming stripped 3 bases from V and 3 bases from J, with 12 bases between. For the CDR3, the DNA is TGTGCCAGCAGCTTTAGTTCGGGGTATGGAAACACCATATATTTT. Translated, it gives CASSFSSGYGNTIYF.

This clonotype was found many times. CDR3 region: CASQREWGKNIQYF. CDR3 in DNA: TGTGCCAGCCAGCGGGAGTGGGGCAAAAACATTCAGTACTTC. This rearrangement joins TRBV12-3 or TRBV12-4 to TRBJ2-4; 8 nucleotides align to TRBD2. The J segment lost 3 bases and the V segment lost 8 bases, leaving 6 bases of the junction unmatched. The CDR3 length is 14 residues.